Listed below are T cell receptor beta chains from one sample, sequenced in a study of graft-versus-host responses after intestinal transplantation. Their target antigens are unknown. Repertoires were generated with immunoSEQ multiplex PCR, while TCRdb's copy carries only in-frame clones and drops some. The data show under 140,000 clones, with around 93% seen just once and 0.4% to 0.65% held by the top ten. Here the sequenced sample was unstimulated CD8+ T cells sorted from spleen or lymph node cells, taken before intestinal transplant. The receptor source for this set is a human donor who received an intestinal transplant. Each CDR3 is given with its conserved first and last residue.

V: TRBV6-5
CDR3: CASSPLTAYEQYF

V: TRBV19
CDR3: CASRWASGRAYEQYF

V: TRBV5-6
CDR3: CASSARGYGQPQHF

V: TRBV10-1
CDR3: CASSLRSGRGTKQYF

V: TRBV28
CDR3: CASKSVRTSGRYYEQYF

V: TRBV30
CDR3: CAWSVMGITEAFF

V: TRBV19
CDR3: CASSSRGSSYNEQFF

V: TRBV9
CDR3: CASSAPGASASNEQFF

V: TRBV5-4
CDR3: CASSARDRGLYEQYF

V: TRBV18
CDR3: CASSGPGGAGYTF

V: TRBV6-4
CDR3: CASSDSSYGEAFF

V: TRBV19
CDR3: CASSTFLGRDNQPQHF

V: TRBV7-2
CDR3: CASSFPSLGYGYTF

V: TRBV27
CDR3: CASSAYPTDTQYF

V: TRBV27
CDR3: CASSFQGHSGNTIYF

V: TRBV6-5
CDR3: CASSFRDRGGYTF

V: TRBV5-8
CDR3: CASSLGQEWGETQYF

V: TRBV27
CDR3: CASTLQGSANTEAFF

V: TRBV29-1
CDR3: CSVVPRDVQETQYF

V: TRBV4-2
CDR3: CASSQEGLAGLYEQYF

V: TRBV19
CDR3: CASTRSGRSRDNEQFF

V: TRBV7-8
CDR3: CASTDITKQFF

V: TRBV27
CDR3: CASSFDLRGYGYTF

V: TRBV27
CDR3: CASSLFGSDSSYNEQFF

V: TRBV30
CDR3: CAWNLADTQYF

V: TRBV27
CDR3: CASNAPTSGPSQFF

V: TRBV5-1
CDR3: CASSLRRVGDTQYF

V: TRBV30
CDR3: CAWDRVHEQYF

V: TRBV7-9
CDR3: CASSYPTGTAGNTIYF

V: TRBV7-3
CDR3: CASSLGAGGPRNEQFF

V: TRBV30
CDR3: CAWSGGRVDQPQHF

V: TRBV27
CDR3: CASSPLAVYTDTQYF

V: TRBV7-8
CDR3: CASSFTSGRHNEQFF

V: TRBV2
CDR3: CASSAIGREVLKQYF

V: TRBV6-5
CDR3: CASSRGPNYGYTF

V: TRBV27
CDR3: CASSEHIGEQFF

V: TRBV27
CDR3: CASSYQGVFDEQYF

V: TRBV7-9
CDR3: CASSPEGRSYEQYF

V: TRBV6-7
CDR3: CASSYISPGLGGSLYEQYF

V: TRBV7-9
CDR3: CASSSNTGGGNNEQFF

V: TRBV5-4
CDR3: CASSDLDQGEQFF

V: TRBV18
CDR3: CASSPPDSSYEQYF

V: TRBV5-6
CDR3: CASSSSGLPTQHF

V: TRBV5-1
CDR3: CASSVARTSGRAISSNEQFF

V: TRBV5-1
CDR3: CASSLGRTSYEQYF

V: TRBV28
CDR3: CASSLGHVYNEQFF

V: TRBV5-1
CDR3: CASSLYPLTSEVSYNEQFF

V: TRBV4-1
CDR3: CASSQTRGGVGEQYF

V: TRBV19
CDR3: CASSLRAWTDTQYF

V: TRBV9
CDR3: CASSVAGPPYEQYF